A single sample is the source of the 10 T cell receptor beta chains below, sequenced in a study of human T cells and chemical hapten exposure. Total RNA extraction was carried out from unfractionated whole blood. MiXCR, applied by TCRdb to the 5' RACE reads, yields one record per CDR3 protein. The top ten hold over 2% of the sample, which has tens of thousands of distinct CDR3 sequences, about 8.4% seen once. Receptors originate from a male donor in good health.

Ten or more counts support this clonotype. This chain connects TRBV12-3 or TRBV12-4 to TRBJ1-3; D call uncertain. The CDR3 is 13 amino acids. Between the trimmed V and J ends, which lost 6 bases and 0 bases, there was a span of 6 bases. The chain's CDR3 is CASRGSSGNTIYF. CDR3 DNA: TGTGCCAGCAGAGGAAGCTCTGGAAACACCATATATTTT.

This clonotype was counted ten times or more. The chain joins TRBV20-1 to TRBJ2-1; D unclear. V was trimmed by 3 bases and J by 5 bases, leaving 8 bases between them. Germline V gene lookup returns CDR1 DFQATT and CDR2 SNEGSKA (reference sequence). The CDR3 is 12 amino acids. DNA of the CDR3: TGCAGTGCTAGGCTTACGGACAATGAGCAGTTCTTC. Its protein product is CSARLTDNEQFF.

This clonotype has ten or more counts. The rearrangement uses TRBV2 and TRBJ2-3; 14 bases are a match to TRBD2. J lost 6 bases, V lost 1 base, and 3 bases had no gene match. CDR3 length equals 16 residues. The V gene's germline CDR1 is SNHLY and CDR2 FYNNEI. CDR3 loop: CASSEEGTSGGDTQYF. The CDR3 bases are TGTGCCAGCAGTGAAGAGGGGACTAGCGGGGGTGATACGCAGTATTTT.

This clonotype was seen repeatedly, ten times or more. Mismatch with germline at one junction end may stem from a read error. The rearrangement links TRBV5-6 to TRBJ2-4; tentatively, D is TRBD2 (6 bases). Germline CDR1 is SGHDT and CDR2 is YYEEEE. The CDR3 is made up of 12 amino acids. CDR3 DNA sequence: TGTGCCAGCAGCTTGTCTGGGGGTGGGAGGCACTTC. It specifies CASSLSGGGRHF.

This clonotype was detected many times. The V and J genes are TRBV4-2 and TRBJ1-1; D is possibly TRBD1 (5 bases). CDR3 length: 14 amino acids. Looked up from germline, CDR1 is LGHNA and CDR2 is YNFKEQ. Trimming took off 0 bases at V and 1 base at J, with 6 bases between the two ends. This CDR3 reads CASSQEGPNTEAFF. The CDR3 DNA reads as TGTGCCAGCAGCCAAGAGGGGCCGAACACTGAAGCTTTCTTT.

A few counts support this clonotype. This sequence joins TRBV5-1 and TRBJ1-4; 7 nucleotides agree with TRBD1. Per germline, CDR1 SGHRS and CDR2 YFSETQ. The CDR3 has 14 amino acids. V was clipped by 7 bases and J by 6 bases; unmatched bases: 9. The CDR3 loop is CASERGTGDEKLFF. CDR3 DNA: TGCGCCAGCGAGAGAGGAACAGGGGATGAAAAACTGTTTTTT.

This clonotype was seen repeatedly, ten times or more. This chain's CDR3 is CASSYSQVSAGNYGYTF. The DNA for the CDR3 is TGTGCCAGCAGTTACTCGCAGGTCTCGGCGGGAAACTATGGCTACACCTTC. The chain uses TRBV6-5 and TRBJ1-2; D remains ambiguous. The CDR3 extends over 17 amino acids. V lost 0 bases, J lost 2 bases, and 16 bases lay in between. Germline values: CDR1 MNHEY, CDR2 SVGAGI.

This clonotype was observed at least ten times. The CDR3 DNA reads TGTGCCAGCAGCTTAGCAGGCTGGACGGGCCCTATCACAGATACGCAGTATTTT. Protein sequence: CASSLAGWTGPITDTQYF. The gene calls are TRBV7-2 and TRBJ2-3, with D unresolved. Looked up from germline, CDR1 is SGHTA and CDR2 is FQGNSA. V dropped 0 bases and J dropped 2 bases, with 18 bases sitting between them. There are 18 residues in the CDR3.

This clonotype was detected a few times. This chain joins TRBV7-2 and TRBJ1-4, with 7 bases lining up with TRBD1. This CDR3 contains 17 residues. CDR1 SGHTA and CDR2 FQGNSA come from the germline V gene. Losses at the gene ends were 3 bases for V and 4 bases for J; bases not matched to a gene: 11. The DNA for the CDR3 is TGTGCCAGCAGCTTGTACTCCGCCGGGACAGATAATGAAAAACTGTTTTTT. Its translation: CASSLYSAGTDNEKLFF.

The chain recombines TRBV2 with TRBJ2-7; D unclear. This CDR3 region has 12 residues. The germline V gene encodes CDR1 SNHLY and CDR2 FYNNEI. Deletions cut 5 bases from V and 3 bases from J, with 8 bases between. CDR3 sequence reads: CASSPDRYEQYF. The CDR3 DNA follows: TGTGCCAGCAGTCCTGATCGCTACGAGCAGTACTTC.